The T cell receptor beta chain under discussion was sequenced for a study of T cell repertoires in cytomegalovirus infection. About the research overall: Both CMV infection and a matching HLA type were indicated by public TCR beta signatures.

In the case of this clonotype: The antigen is unknown.

One entry per CDR3 protein results from TCRdb running MiXCR on the reads. The repertoire holds 360,000 or so distinct CDR3 sequences, with just under 35% as singletons. CDR1 is SGHVS and CDR2 is FQNEAQ in the germline V gene. CDR3 length: 13 amino acids. The V and J ends lost 4 bases and 2 bases respectively, with 8 bases between them. This TCR came from a human donor in good health (CMV status not recorded). Some clones in this sample may be carry-over from other donors' samples. This specimen was cultured PBMCs, taken from culture after CMV antigen stimulation. This chain connects TRBV7-8 to TRBJ1-2; D is ambiguous. DNA of the CDR3: TGTGCCAGCAGCTCCACACAAAACTATGGCTACACCTTC. It encodes CASSSTQNYGYTF.